Shown below are 26 T cell receptor beta chains from a single sample sequenced in a study of cytomegalovirus exposure and HLA in healthy donors. Use of 60 Vbeta and 13 Jbeta primers characterized the PCR. Repertoires were generated with immunoSEQ multiplex PCR, while TCRdb's copy carries only in-frame clones and drops some. This sample has around 140,000 clones, with 70% to 85% found just once. The specimen sequenced was PBMCs. The receptor set was obtained from a male donor in good health and CMV-seropositive.

V usage is TRBV4-2 and J usage is TRBJ2-7; D might be TRBD2 (5 bases). Germline CDR1 is LGHNA and CDR2 is YNFKEQ. This CDR3 has 13 residues. V was clipped by 4 bases and J by 7 bases, with 14 bases between them. The CDR3 DNA is TGTGCCAGCAGCCCCATTAGACCGGGGGAGCAGTACTTC. This encodes CASSPIRPGEQYF.

V and J are TRBV7-9 and TRBJ2-7, with 9 bases identical to TRBD1. Germline loops: CDR1 SEHNR, CDR2 FQNEAQ (reference sequence). Trimming at V came to 1 base and at J to 5 bases, leaving 3 bases not matched to a gene. CDR3 size: 14 residues. Written as DNA, the CDR3 is TGTGCCAGCAGCTTAGAGAACAGGGGGCACGAGCAGTACTTC. Translation: CASSLENRGHEQYF. Using reference TRBV7-9 and TRBJ2-7 for the parts outside the CDR3, the full variable domain is DTGVSQNPRHKITKRGQNVTFRCDPISEHNRLYWYRQTLGQGPEFLTYFQNEAQLEKSRLLSDRFSAERPKGSFSTLEIQRTEQGDSAMYLCASSLENRGHEQYFGPGTRLTVT.

This chain uses TRBV6-5 with TRBJ1-2, with 7 bases identical to TRBD1. The germline V gene has CDR1 MNHEY and CDR2 SVGAGI. J lost 0 bases, V lost 2 bases, and 3 bases had no gene match. The length of the CDR3 is 15 residues. The CDR3 sequence: CASSYGTDTNYGYTF. DNA of the CDR3: TGTGCCAGCAGTTACGGGACAGATACTAACTATGGCTACACCTTC.

The chain uses TRBV5-6 and TRBJ2-1; 7 bases map to TRBD2. The CDR3 totals 15 residues. Germline trimming cut 6 bases from V and 4 bases from J; bases unmatched to any gene: 10. Germline-derived CDR1 and CDR2 are SGHDT and YYEEEE. CDR3 DNA: TGTGCCAGCATCCTGGGGGGGGGACCTTACAATGAGCAGTTCTTC. This gives the protein CASILGGGPYNEQFF.

This clone came up a few times. This chain uses TRBV29-1 with TRBJ1-1, with D unclear. This CDR3 has 13 amino acids. CDR1 and CDR2 (germline): SQVTM, ANQGSEA. Trimming removed 1 base at V and 8 bases at J, with 14 bases between. The CDR3 DNA reads TGCAGCGTTGAAGCCCCGGACGGGAGAGAAGCTTTCTTT. This codes for CSVEAPDGREAFF.

The chain employs TRBV5-1 and TRBJ1-6; 8 bases line up with TRBD1. The germline CDR1 and CDR2 sequences are SGHRS and YFSETQ. Trimming took 3 bases from V and 5 from J; bases not matched to a gene: 4. CDR3 length: 15 amino acids. As DNA, the CDR3 is TGCGCCAGCAGCTCGGGACAGGTGAATAATTCACCCCTCCACTTT. It is translated as CASSSGQVNNSPLHF.

The V and J genes are TRBV11-2 and TRBJ1-4, with D maybe TRBD1 (5 bases). This CDR3 comprises 14 residues. CDR1 and CDR2 (germline): SGHAT, FQNNGV. With 7 bases removed from V and 7 bases from J, the gap between germline ends came to 16 bases. CDR3 in amino acids: CASTGGGSGEKLFF. CDR3 in DNA: TGTGCCAGCACCGGCGGGGGTAGTGGTGAAAAACTGTTTTTT.

The chain couples TRBV6-5 to TRBJ2-7; D possibly corresponds to TRBD1 (6 bases). Germline assignment: CDR1 MNHEY and CDR2 SVGAGI. V lost 5 bases and J 0 bases, leaving 11 bases between the germline ends. The length of the CDR3 is 14 residues. In nucleotides, the CDR3 is TGTGCCAGCAGTGGACAGTTAAGCTCCTACGAGCAGTACTTC. Translation gives CASSGQLSSYEQYF.

V gene TRBV6-1 combines with J gene TRBJ1-4; 9 bases map to TRBD1. This CDR3 region has 14 residues. V shed 3 bases, J shed 7 bases, and the junction held 3 bases outside the gene matches. CDR1 and CDR2 (germline): MNHNS, SASEGT. In DNA, the CDR3 is TGTGCCAGCAGTGATTTACAGGGGGCTGAAAAACTGTTTTTT. Translated: CASSDLQGAEKLFF.

The rearrangement joins TRBV5-4 to TRBJ1-2; D is possibly TRBD1 (5 bases). This CDR3 spans 12 amino acids. V lost 5 bases and J 6 bases, leaving 11 bases between the germline ends. Germline CDR1 is SGHNT and CDR2 is YYREEE (reference sequence). The CDR3 DNA is TGTGCCAGCAGGGGGGAGGGGCATGGCTACACCTTC. This codes for CASRGEGHGYTF.

The chain has TRBV7-9 and TRBJ2-5; unclear D gene. TRBJ2-7 explains the end of the DNA better; the J call may be wrong. Per the germline V gene, CDR1 is SEHNR and CDR2 is FQNEAQ (reference sequence). CDR3 length: 16 amino acids. CDR3 residues: CASSYRLEPLDYEQYF. As DNA, the CDR3 is TGTGCCAGCAGCTATCGCTTGGAGCCCTTGGACTACGAGCAGTACTTC.

This clone was seen just once. One junction end does not reproduce the germline sequence, and a read error may be involved. J is TRBJ2-3 and V is TRBV7-9; 9 nucleotides align to TRBD2. Germline V gene data show CDR1 as SEHNR and CDR2 as FQNEAQ (reference sequence). This CDR3 region has 17 residues. The CDR3 DNA is TGTTCCAGCAGCTTATTGGGGCGGGAGGGCGATGGAGATACGCAGTATTTT. Translation: CSSSLLGREGDGDTQYF.

This clone was seen a handful of times. This chain uses TRBV11-3 with TRBJ2-7; maybe TRBD1 (6 bases). V lost 5 bases, J lost 5 bases, and 16 bases lay in between. Per the germline V gene, CDR1 is SGHNT and CDR2 is YENEEA. This CDR3 is built from 14 residues. CDR3 in amino acids: CASSLGQRPNEQYF. In nucleotides, the CDR3 is TGTGCCAGCAGCCTCGGACAGAGGCCCAACGAGCAGTACTTC.

This chain connects TRBV11-2 to TRBJ2-5; 7 nucleotides line up with TRBD1. J lost 4 bases, V lost 2 bases, and 4 bases had no gene match. Germline V gene sequence: CDR1 SGHAT, CDR2 FQNNGV. The CDR3 length is 14 residues. The CDR3 bases are TGTGCCAGCAGCTTAAGACAGGGTTCAGAGACCCAGTACTTC. Amino acid sequence: CASSLRQGSETQYF.

This clone was seen once. The chain employs TRBV5-1 and TRBJ2-2; D gene unclear. The CDR3 is made up of 14 amino acids. Trimming stripped 0 bases from V and 2 bases from J, with 5 bases between. Germline V gene data show CDR1 as SGHRS and CDR2 as YFSETQ. As DNA, the CDR3 is TGCGCCAGCAGCTTGGGGGCCAACACCGGGGAGCTGTTTTTT. Protein sequence: CASSLGANTGELFF. Full variable domain (rest looked up from reference TRBV5-1 and TRBJ2-2): KAGVTQTPRYLIKTRGQQVTLSCSPISGHRSVSWYQQTPGQGLQFLFEYFSETQRNKGNFPGRFSGRQFSNSRSEMNVSTLELGDSALYLCASSLGANTGELFFGEGSRLTVL.

CDR3 sequence: CASSYTEQAAYEQYF. The CDR3 nucleotides read TGTGCCAGCAGTTACACCGAACAGGCTGCCTACGAGCAGTACTTC. The rearrangement joins TRBV6-5 to TRBJ2-7; D is perhaps TRBD1 (5 bases). This CDR3 is 15 amino acids long. V lost 2 bases to trimming and J lost 2 bases, with 13 bases between them. Germline V gene sequence: CDR1 MNHEY, CDR2 SVGAGI.

With regard to this clone: A read error may account for a junction end that differs from germline. This sequence joins TRBV7-9 and TRBJ2-1, with 7 bases fitting TRBD1. The CDR3 runs 12 residues. Germline assignment: CDR1 SEHNR and CDR2 FQNEAQ (reference sequence). DNA of the CDR3: TGTTCCAGCAGCTTACAGGGGTATGAGCAGTTCTTC. Its translation: CSSSLQGYEQFF.

Points on this clone: One end of the junction varies from germline; a read error may be responsible. V and J are TRBV7-9 and TRBJ2-7; 11 nucleotides match TRBD2. CDR3 size: 16 residues. CDR1 is SEHNR and CDR2 is FQNEAQ in the germline V gene (reference sequence). The CDR3 region is CSSSLSPGTSGGEQYF. Here the CDR3 DNA reads TGTTCCAGCAGCTTATCCCCCGGGACTAGCGGCGGCGAGCAGTACTTC.

The gene calls are TRBV28 and TRBJ1-4; possible D gene TRBD1, 5 bases. The CDR3 is 14 amino acids. Germline loops: CDR1 MDHEN, CDR2 SYDVKM. V lost 3 bases, J lost 17 bases, and 22 bases lay in between. CDR3 sequence reads: CASSLLRSVGQGFF. The DNA for the CDR3 is TGTGCCAGCAGTTTGCTCCGAAGTGTGGGGCAAGGTTTTTTT. Looking up the rest from reference TRBV28 and TRBJ1-4 gives the full variable domain: DVKVTQSSRYLVKRTGEKVFLECVQDMDHENMFWYRQDPGLGLRLIYFSYDVKMKEKGDIPEGYSVSREKKERFSLILESASTNQTSMYLCASSLLRSVGQGFFGSGTQLSVL.

CDR3 in amino acids: CASSSPIWLAGGSTDTQYF. For the CDR3, the DNA is TGTGCCAGCAGTTCACCCATATGGCTAGCGGGGGGGAGCACAGATACGCAGTATTTT. The chain is built from TRBV28 and TRBJ2-3, with 12 bases identical to TRBD2. J lost 0 bases, V lost 4 bases, and 11 bases had no gene match. This CDR3 contains 19 residues. The germline V gene has CDR1 MDHEN and CDR2 SYDVKM.

This clone showed up just a few times. This chain joins TRBV30 and TRBJ1-5; possibly TRBD1 for D (5 bases). CDR1 GTSNPN and CDR2 SVGIG come from the germline V gene (reference sequence). The V and J ends lost 2 bases and 4 bases respectively, with 27 bases between them. This CDR3 region has 19 residues. The CDR3 nucleotides read TGTGCCTGGAGTCCCGGACCGTTAAAGGGGCGACGCCCAAATCAGCCCCAGCATTTT. Translating it yields CAWSPGPLKGRRPNQPQHF.

A single count supports this clone. J is TRBJ2-7 and V is TRBV6-1; D is ambiguous. V lost 5 bases, J lost 7 bases, and 21 bases lay in between. The germline V gene encodes CDR1 MNHNS and CDR2 SASEGT. The CDR3 runs 15 residues. This CDR3 reads CASSPLTPAPGEQYF. The CDR3 DNA reads as TGTGCCAGCAGTCCACTGACTCCCGCCCCTGGGGAGCAGTACTTC.

This clone was seen a handful of times. The chain joins TRBV6-5 to TRBJ1-2, with D uncertain. Germline V gene sequence: CDR1 MNHEY, CDR2 SVGAGI. The CDR3 covers 13 residues. V dropped 10 bases and J dropped 8 bases, with 20 bases sitting between them. CDR3 in DNA: TGTGCCACCTCGATCCCGGGGTCGCGAGGCTACACCTTC. Its protein product is CATSIPGSRGYTF.

Only a few counts were recorded for this clone. The V and J genes are TRBV5-4 and TRBJ2-2, with D unclear. Germline CDR1 SGHNT, CDR2 YYREEE (reference sequence). The CDR3 has 17 residues. Trimming took off 4 bases at V and 4 bases at J, with 20 bases between the two ends. CDR3 bases: TGTGCCAGCAGCCCACCTCTAGTTGGTAGCCGCACCGGGGAGCTGTTTTTT. This encodes CASSPPLVGSRTGELFF.

The chain links TRBV28 to TRBJ2-4, with D perhaps matching TRBD1 (7 bases). The germline V and J ends were trimmed by 8 bases and 5 bases, with 19 bases remaining between them. The CDR3 totals 15 residues. Germline V gene sequence: CDR1 MDHEN, CDR2 SYDVKM. CDR3 amino acids: CASGPFGRGENIQYF. The CDR3 nucleotides are TGTGCCAGCGGACCGTTTGGCAGGGGGGAAAACATTCAGTACTTC.

This rearrangement joins TRBV18 to TRBJ1-2; unclear D gene. CDR3 length: 13 amino acids. V lost 6 bases, J lost 2 bases, and 10 bases lay in between. Germline values: CDR1 KGHSH, CDR2 LQKENI. CDR3 amino acids: CASSLDGNYGYTF. For the CDR3, the DNA is TGTGCCAGCTCTCTAGACGGCAACTATGGCTACACCTTC.